These 12 T cell receptor beta chains originate from one sample sequenced in a study of T cells in Graves' hyperthyroidism and ophthalmopathy. TCR beta CDR3 regions were amplified from RNA. First-round RT-PCR of the TCR CDR3 relied on the HTBI primer set. TCRdb reanalysed the multiplex PCR reads using MiXCR and keeps one entry per CDR3 protein. This repertoire shows around 500,000 distinct CDR3 sequences, about 16% found once; its top ten account for less than 30%. Input material: blood. The receptors were sampled from a woman aged 25-40 years with Graves' ophthalmopathy.

On this clonotype itself: An end of the junction does not agree with germline; a read error may underlie this. The chain couples TRBV9 to TRBJ2-3; D is possibly TRBD2 (6 bases). The CDR3 totals 13 residues. Germline CDR1 SGDLS, CDR2 YYNGEE. The CDR3 DNA reads as TGTGCCAGCAGCGTTACTAGCATAGATACGCAGTATTTT. This sequence encodes CASSVTSIDTQYF. Using reference TRBV9 and TRBJ2-3 for the parts outside the CDR3, the full variable domain is DSGVTQTPKHLITATGQRVTLRCSPRSGDLSVYWYQQSLDQGLQFLIQYYNGEERAKGNILERFSAQQFPDLHSELNLSSLELGDSALYFCASSVTSIDTQYFGPGTRLTVL.

The rearrangement joins TRBV27 to TRBJ2-7; D may be TRBD1 (6 bases). V lost 4 bases and J 2 bases, leaving 12 bases between the germline ends. This CDR3 is built from 14 residues. CDR1 is MNHEY, CDR2 SMNVEV, per germline (reference sequence). The CDR3 sequence is CASSYQGRTYEQYF. CDR3 in DNA: TGTGCCAGCAGTTATCAGGGGCGTACCTACGAGCAGTACTTC.

This clonotype was seen only a few times. This chain uses TRBV9 with TRBJ2-7, with 7 bases fitting TRBD2. Trimming cost V 0 bases and J 3 bases; bases outside gene matches: 6. Germline CDR1 and CDR2: SGDLS and YYNGEE. This CDR3 has 15 residues. The CDR3 is CASSVAPGGLYEQYF. The CDR3 nucleotides read TGTGCCAGCAGCGTAGCCCCGGGAGGCCTCTACGAGCAGTACTTC.

The V and J genes are TRBV5-6 and TRBJ2-6; tentative D call: TRBD2 (6 bases). CDR3 size: 15 residues. The germline CDR1 and CDR2 sequences are SGHDT and YYEEEE. V gave up 2 bases and J gave up 3 bases, with 9 bases separating them. The CDR3 nucleotides read TGTGCCAGCAGCTTCGCGGGGCGTGGGGCCAACGTCCTGACTTTC. Translating gives CASSFAGRGANVLTF.

At least ten counts were recorded for this clonotype. This sequence joins TRBV5-1 and TRBJ2-3; 10 bases align to TRBD2. This CDR3 region has 18 residues. V lost 0 bases and J lost 1; bases outside the gene matches: 8. Germline V gene lookup returns CDR1 SGHRS and CDR2 YFSETQ. CDR3 in DNA: TGCGCCAGCAGCTTGGGAGTGGCCGGGACTAGCGGCACAGATACGCAGTATTTT. This sequence encodes CASSLGVAGTSGTDTQYF.

This clonotype was picked up a small number of times. The genes are TRBV20-1 and TRBJ1-5; no definite D call. The CDR3 has 15 residues. In germline, CDR1 is DFQATT, CDR2 SNEGSKA (reference sequence). Trimming cost V 1 base and J 2 bases, with 12 bases left between them. CDR3 DNA: TGCAGTGCTAGAGTGTCAGTATTCGGCAATCAGCCCCAGCATTTT. Its translation: CSARVSVFGNQPQHF.

The V call is TRBV9, the J call TRBJ1-2; D possibly corresponds to TRBD1 (5 bases). Germline V gives CDR1 SGDLS, CDR2 YYNGEE. Trimming cost V 0 bases and J 7 bases, with 16 bases left between them. The CDR3 is 15 amino acids. The CDR3 DNA sequence: TGTGCCAGCAGCGTAGCTGGGCCAGGGTACTCTGGCTACACCTTC. Translation gives CASSVAGPGYSGYTF.

The chain links TRBV6-5 to TRBJ2-2; the D is unclear. Trimming shortened V by 0 bases and J by 7 bases, and 18 bases separated the two germline ends. The V gene's germline CDR1 is MNHEY and CDR2 SVGAGI. The CDR3 has 17 amino acids. CDR3 in DNA: TGTGCCAGCAGTTACTCGATCTCGCTCGCGATCGACGGGGAGCTGTTTTTT. Protein: CASSYSISLAIDGELFF.

A single count supports this clonotype. A read error is possible here, since a much larger clone lies one base away. The chain links TRBV9 to TRBJ1-2; 7 bases match TRBD1. The V gene's germline CDR1 is SGDLS and CDR2 YYNGEE. The CDR3 sequence is 13 residues long. The V and J ends lost 3 bases and 4 bases, in that order; junction bases with no gene match: 3. CDR3 sequence (DNA): TGTGCCAGCAGCGGAGGGGGCGTCTATGGCTACACCTTC. Its protein product is CASSGGGVYGYTF.

In this sample, this clonotype turned up many times. The chain combines TRBV2 with TRBJ1-1; D is ambiguous. This CDR3 has 14 residues. Germline V gene lookup returns CDR1 SNHLY and CDR2 FYNNEI. Trimming stripped 6 bases from V and 5 bases from J, with 16 bases between. Here the CDR3 reads CASRPDSGRTEAFF. CDR3 coding DNA: TGTGCCAGCAGGCCCGATTCTGGCCGGACTGAAGCTTTCTTT.

This clonotype was seen many times. The chain links TRBV20-1 to TRBJ2-7; TRBD2 might be the D (6 bases). The CDR3 is 12 residues long. CDR1 DFQATT and CDR2 SNEGSKA come from the germline V gene (reference sequence). The V and J ends lost 2 bases and 5 bases respectively, with 10 bases between them. In nucleotides, the CDR3 is TGCAGTGCTAGAAGGAGGGGCGACGAGCAGTACTTC. Translating gives CSARRRGDEQYF.

This clonotype was picked up many times. The chain links TRBV20-1 to TRBJ2-3, with D hard to call. The germline gives CDR1 DFQATT, CDR2 SNEGSKA (reference sequence). V was clipped by 5 bases and J by 6 bases, with 9 bases between them. CDR3 length: 11 residues. CDR3 DNA: TGCAGTGCTCCCACTACGGATACGCAGTATTTT. Protein: CSAPTTDTQYF.